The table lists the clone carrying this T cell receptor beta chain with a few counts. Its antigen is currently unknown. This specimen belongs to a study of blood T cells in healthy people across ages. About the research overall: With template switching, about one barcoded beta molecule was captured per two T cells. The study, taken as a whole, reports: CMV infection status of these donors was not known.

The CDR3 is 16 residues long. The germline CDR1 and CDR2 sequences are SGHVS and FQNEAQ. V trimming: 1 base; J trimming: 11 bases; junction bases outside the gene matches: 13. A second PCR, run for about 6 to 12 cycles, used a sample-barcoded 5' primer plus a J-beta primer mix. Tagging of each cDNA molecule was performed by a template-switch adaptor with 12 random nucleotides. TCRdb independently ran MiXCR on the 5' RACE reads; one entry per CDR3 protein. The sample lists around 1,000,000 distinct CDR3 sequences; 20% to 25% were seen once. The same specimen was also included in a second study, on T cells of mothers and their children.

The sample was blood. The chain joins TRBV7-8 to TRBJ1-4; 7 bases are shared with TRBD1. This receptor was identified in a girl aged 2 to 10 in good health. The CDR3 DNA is TGTGCCAGCAGCTTAGTAATCCGGGACAGAGGGGACAAACTGTTTTTT. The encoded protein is CASSLVIRDRGDKLFF.